Listed below are T cell receptor beta chains from one sample, sequenced in a study of radiotherapy plus CTLA-4 blockade in lung cancer. Some clones are missing from TCRdb's copy, which holds only in-frame ones; the method was immunoSEQ multiplex PCR. The repertoire consists of about 38,000 clones, with about 70% occurring once and the leading ten covering under 10%. Material: peripheral blood, obtained from a patient treated with radiotherapy plus ipilimumab. These receptors originate from a human donor with non-small cell lung cancer who had stable disease on radiotherapy plus ipilimumab. Both conserved end residues are part of each CDR3. The D gene is left open where the match is weak. Size values are once, few and many counts, or a class for expanded clones, and some rows have none.

abundance | j_gene | d_gene | v_gene | CDR3nt | CDR3aa
few | TRBJ1-3 | NA | TRBV5-6 | TGTGCCAGCAGCTTGGATACTCGGGCTGACTCTGGAAACACCATATATTTT | CASSLDTRADSGNTIYF
NA | TRBJ1-4 | NA | TRBV5-1 | TGCGCCAGCAGCTTGGACGTAGGGCCTGCAGAAAAACTGTTTTTT | CASSLDVGPAEKLFF
once | TRBJ2-3 | TRBD2 | TRBV7-9 | TGTGCCAGCAGCTTAAATAGCGGGGGGACTACTAGCACAGATACGCAGTATTTT | CASSLNSGGTTSTDTQYF
NA | TRBJ2-4 | TRBD1 | TRBV7-6 | TGTGCCAGCAGCTCGGGACAGGTCCTAGCCAAAAACATTCAGTACTTC | CASSSGQVLAKNIQYF
NA | TRBJ2-2 | NA | TRBV14 | TGTGCCAGCAGCCAGGGGATCTACGCGATCGCCGGGGAGCTGTTTTTT | CASSQGIYAIAGELFF
few | TRBJ1-4 | TRBD1 | TRBV13 | TGTGCCAGCAGCTCCTCTGGACAGGGGAGGCGTAATGAAAAACTGTTTTTT | CASSSSGQGRRNEKLFF
NA | TRBJ1-2 | NA | TRBV7-8 | TGTGCCAGCAGCTTAGCGTTGAGAGCCCCGGAGGGCTACACCTTC | CASSLALRAPEGYTF
once | TRBJ1-3 | NA | TRBV14 | TGTGCCAGCAGCCAAGATCAAGGGCGGGGGAGCTCTGGAAACACCATATATTTT | CASSQDQGRGSSGNTIYF
NA | TRBJ2-1 | TRBD1 | TRBV7-9 | TGTGCCAGCAGCCATTGGACAGGCGACAGCTCCTACAATGAGCAGTTCTTC | CASSHWTGDSSYNEQFF
few | TRBJ1-2 | NA | TRBV7-9 | TGTGCCAGCAGCTTAGCTTCCAGGGTGGGCGGCTACACCTTC | CASSLASRVGGYTF
NA | TRBJ1-5 | NA | TRBV6-6 | TGTGCCAGCAGTTACGATGGGAATCAGCCCCAGCATTTT | CASSYDGNQPQHF
NA | TRBJ2-7 | NA | TRBV30 | TGTGCCTGGAGTTCCCCGGTCGAGCAGTACTTC | CAWSSPVEQYF
NA | TRBJ1-5 | NA | TRBV7-6 | TGTGCCAGCAGCTTAGGGGACGGGAGGGCTCAGCCCCAGCATTTT | CASSLGDGRAQPQHF
NA | TRBJ2-1 | TRBD2 | TRBV5-1 | TGCGCCAGCAGCTCCGCCGGACTAGCGGGGAATGAGCAGTTCTTC | CASSSAGLAGNEQFF
NA | TRBJ1-1 | TRBD1 | TRBV28 | TGTGCCAGCAGTTGGTCAGGGGGCACTGAAGCTTTCTTT | CASSWSGGTEAFF
NA | TRBJ1-2 | TRBD1 | TRBV5-4 | TGTGCCAGCAGCCGCGGGACAGACTATGGCTACACCTTC | CASSRGTDYGYTF
NA | TRBJ1-3 | NA | TRBV5-6 | TGTGCCAGCAGTTGGGGGTTGGGGGTCTCTGGAAACACCATATATTTT | CASSWGLGVSGNTIYF
NA | TRBJ1-2 | NA | TRBV5-4 | TGTGCCAGCAGCTTCGGGCCCTCTAACTATGGCTACACCTTC | CASSFGPSNYGYTF
NA | TRBJ2-7 | TRBD1 | TRBV7-6 | TGTGCCAGCAGCTTCAATCGGGACAGTTACGAGCAGTACTTC | CASSFNRDSYEQYF
NA | TRBJ1-2 | NA | TRBV5-6 | TGTGCCAGCAGCGGAGGTTGGGGGGCTGTCTATGGCTACACCTTC | CASSGGWGAVYGYTF
NA | TRBJ2-1 | TRBD1 | TRBV7-2 | TGTGCCAGCAGTTTTTACTCGGGACAGTCCTACAATGAGCAGTTCTTC | CASSFYSGQSYNEQFF
NA | TRBJ2-7 | NA | TRBV14 | TGTGCCAGCAGTACTAGCTACGAGCAGTACTTC | CASSTSYEQYF
NA | TRBJ2-1 | TRBD2 | TRBV19 | TGTGCCAGTAGTTCTTCCGGGACTAGCGGCAACAATGAGCAGTTCTTC | CASSSSGTSGNNEQFF
few | TRBJ2-5 | NA | TRBV7-2 | TGTGCCAGCAGATGGACTAATGCCGCCGAGACCCAGTACTTC | CASRWTNAAETQYF
few | TRBJ2-5 | NA | TRBV9 | TGTGCCAGCAGCGTGGGGCAGCAAGAGACCCAGTACTTC | CASSVGQQETQYF
NA | TRBJ2-1 | NA | TRBV7-2 | TGTGCCAGCAGCTTCAGCTACAATGAGCAGTTCTTC | CASSFSYNEQFF
NA | TRBJ2-1 | NA | TRBV6-5 | TGTGCCAGCAGTGTTGGGAGCTCCTACAATGAGCAGTTCTTC | CASSVGSSYNEQFF
NA | TRBJ2-1 | NA | TRBV27 | TGTGCCAGCAGACGGGGGGGACAGGAGCAGTTCTTC | CASRRGGQEQFF